The next 9 T cell receptor beta chains were all read from a single sample in a study of blood T cell repertoires in COVID-19. Repertoires were generated with immunoSEQ multiplex PCR, while TCRdb's copy carries only in-frame clones and drops some. The data hold more than 300,000 clones, with approximately 87% observed a single time. The specimen was peripheral blood. These receptor sequences come from a woman in her fifties or sixties with COVID-19, enrolled during active disease.

This chain connects TRBV7-2 to TRBJ2-1; 7 bases match TRBD2. This CDR3 is 16 amino acids long. Trimming cost V 5 bases and J 0 bases; bases outside gene matches: 7. Per germline, CDR1 SGHTA and CDR2 FQGNSA. The CDR3: CASSASGLNSYNEQFF. The CDR3 nucleotides are TGTGCCAGCAGCGCTAGCGGCCTTAACTCCTACAATGAGCAGTTCTTC.

V is TRBV6-2 or TRBV6-3 and J is TRBJ2-7; 10 nucleotides line up with TRBD1. The CDR3 spans 15 residues. CDR1 MNHEY and CDR2 SVGEGT come from the germline V gene. The trim removed 4 bases at V and 6 bases at J, leaving 9 bases unmatched. CDR3 protein: CASSFPGTGAPEQYF. In DNA form, the CDR3 reads TGTGCCAGCAGTTTCCCCGGGACAGGGGCGCCCGAGCAGTACTTC.

The rearrangement links TRBV30 to TRBJ2-1; TRBD2 aligns across 9 bases. V lost 0 bases, J lost 6 bases, and 6 bases stayed unmatched. The CDR3 runs to 15 residues. CDR1 and CDR2 (germline): GTSNPN, SVGIG (reference sequence). The CDR3 DNA is TGTGCCTGGAGTGTAAGGGGCGGGAGGGCCAATGAGCAGTTCTTC. It codes for CAWSVRGGRANEQFF.

The chain uses TRBV15 and TRBJ2-2; 10 bases are a match to TRBD2. Trimming at V came to 1 base and at J to 4 bases, leaving 0 bases not matched to a gene. This CDR3 region has 15 residues. Germline CDR1 reads LNHNV; CDR2 reads YYDKDF (reference sequence). Here the CDR3 reads CATSRGTSGTGELFF. The CDR3, as DNA: TGTGCCACCAGCAGAGGGACTAGCGGCACCGGGGAGCTGTTTTTT.

J is TRBJ1-4 and V is TRBV2; D call uncertain. Trimming removed 4 bases from V and 5 bases from J, with 14 bases in between. The germline gives CDR1 SNHLY, CDR2 FYNNEI. The CDR3 has 15 amino acids. The CDR3, as DNA: TGTGCCAGCAGTGCCGAAAACAGACCCAATGAAAAACTGTTTTTT. It is translated as CASSAENRPNEKLFF.

The rearrangement joins TRBV6-5 to TRBJ2-2; D unclear. V was shortened by 7 bases and J by 8 bases, with 11 bases between the two germline ends. The CDR3 is made up of 12 amino acids. Germline V lookup: CDR1 MNHEY, CDR2 SVGAGI. This CDR3 reads CASTSASGELFF. CDR3 nucleotides: TGTGCCAGCACCTCCGCGTCGGGGGAGCTGTTTTTT.

The chain uses TRBV5-1 and TRBJ1-6; D not certain. The CDR3 spans 14 residues. The V gene's germline CDR1 is SGHRS and CDR2 YFSETQ. The germline V and J ends were trimmed by 0 bases and 9 bases, with 10 bases remaining between them. The CDR3 DNA follows: TGCGCCAGCAGCTTGGGTGTTTTAGTTTCACCCCTCCACTTT. It encodes CASSLGVLVSPLHF.

J is TRBJ2-1 and V is TRBV7-9; 8 bases fit TRBD2. The CDR3 has 14 residues. The V gene's germline CDR1 is SEHNR and CDR2 FQNEAQ (reference sequence). The V and J ends lost 5 bases and 5 bases, in that order; junction bases with no gene match: 5. CDR3 region: CASSTLAGNNEQFF. CDR3 nucleotide sequence: TGTGCCAGCAGCACCCTAGCGGGCAACAATGAGCAGTTCTTC.

V gene TRBV6-5 combines with J gene TRBJ2-1; 10 nucleotides agree with TRBD2. This CDR3 comprises 15 residues. With V trimmed by 6 bases and J by 5 bases, 7 bases remained unmatched. The germline V gene has CDR1 MNHEY and CDR2 SVGAGI. The CDR3, as DNA: TGTGCCAGCAGGACGGGACTAGCGAAAAACAATGAGCAGTTCTTC. Amino acids: CASRTGLAKNNEQFF.